This T cell receptor (beta chain) was recorded in a study of CD8+ T cells in alopecia areata listed by TCRdb under 2018. Concerning the study at large: In both human patients and the C3H/HeJ mouse model, the study applied high-throughput TCRbeta sequencing to look at T cell clonal expansion in alopecia areata. In humans, TCRbeta sequencing was performed on scalp tissue and on sorted CD4+ and CD8+ peripheral blood T cells from healthy controls and from patients with patchy or totalis/universalis alopecia areata. Scalp clonality was compared across normal scalp (n=4), patchy alopecia areata scalp (n=8), and alopecia totalis/universalis scalp (n=8). RNA came from the PAXgene miRNA kit for fixed scalp, the miRNeasy kit for PBMCs, and the RNeasy kit for mouse skin. Amplification of TCRbeta CDR3 regions was done by immunoSEQ multiplex PCR using 35 Vbeta forward primers and 13 Jbeta reverse primers.

Library preparation was by the immunoSEQ multiplex PCR assay. To provide template for TCR sequencing, every sample had RNA extracted and reverse transcribed into cDNA. SuperScript III was used for first-strand cDNA synthesis, primed with a 2:1 mix of oligo-dT and random hexamers. A synthetic immune receptor repertoire was used to measure amplification bias, and any remaining bias was corrected computationally. Turning to the authors' computational methods: Raw reads were preprocessed to remove errors, and CDR3 was defined according to IMGT conventions as the region from the conserved cysteine to phenylalanine. Clonality was computed as 1 minus the Shannon entropy, with the entropy normalized by log2 of the number of productive unique TCRs. Whether scalp clones were CD4 or CD8 was inferred by matching scalp TCRbeta sequences against CD4 and CD8 repertoires sorted from blood. The immuneACCESS repertoire file appears here via TCRdb, limited to in-frame rearrangements. These files lack a portion of the clones; in checked studies, under half of the deficit traces to unresolved V genes, and the cause of the others is not known. V, J and clone size were drawn from that table, and D and trimming were deduced from the DNA. The table for this sample lists about 200,000 clones; roughly three fifths of them were counted only once. The ten biggest clones cover roughly 5.3% of the sample.

PBMCs were separated by density centrifugation and stained for CD3, CD4 and CD8, after which CD4+ and CD8+ T cells were sorted on a FACSAria. Scalp biopsies and blood samples were provided by unaffected controls. What the authors observed across the whole study: Unlike mouse skin, where gammadelta T cells dominate, normal human skin contains resident alphabeta T cells that get sequenced too, which complicates analysis of the scalp TCR repertoire. Compared with normal scalp, lesional scalp had higher clonality and more expanded CD8+ clones, particularly in alopecia totalis/universalis, a pattern that suggests antigenic drive. Compared with mice, TCR sequences shared between patients were less clear, possibly partly because of HLA diversity across the patient population.

Measured from the cysteine to the phenylalanine, the CDR3 is 14 residues long. Only CDR3 DNA is held: 42 bases, read in frame from base 1. V sheds 4 bases and J sheds 1 base, leaving 8 bases between their ends. The germline V gene yields MGHRA for CDR1 and YSYEKL for CDR2. Concerning this clone: Its binding antigen is unknown. No much larger clone exists at a distance of one base, and base qualities are not known. This same CDR3 is encoded by further DNA sequences in the sample.

This receptor chain uses TRBV4-1 and TRBJ2-1; too little of a D gene remains to name it. Material: CD8+ T cells sorted from blood. The TCR was taken from a human donor in good health. The CDR3 amino acid sequence is: CASSPIGSYNEQFF. The nucleotide sequence is TGCGCCAGCAGCCCCATAGGGTCCTACAATGAGCAGTTCTTC.